Reported below is one TCR beta chain. The antigen this receptor binds is unknown. Qualities for individual bases were not recorded, and no much larger clone is one base off. From cysteine to phenylalanine, the CDR3 is 14 amino acids long. Kept here is only the CDR3 DNA, which spans 42 bases and is read in frame from base 1. Compared with germline, V lacks 5 bases and J lacks 1 base; bases without a gene match: 2. CDR1 and CDR2 are read off the germline V gene as SGHTA and FQGNSA. The data are from a study of blood T cell repertoires in COVID-19 (dated by TCRdb to about 2020). At the level of the whole study: Samples covering the acute and convalescent phases of COVID-19 were provided by collaborators in the United States, Italy and Spain. The material from the prospective study consisted of cDNA or gDNA derived from T cells, B-cell-depleted T cells, or PBMCs. Subjects who had been exposed to COVID-19, were actively infected with it, or had recovered from it provided the deeply sampled blood TCRbeta repertoires that made up the dataset. The repertoires were released in a freely available public database meant as a resource for research on the immune response to SARS-CoV-2. The samples were drawn from the first 160 participants of the ongoing ImmuneRACE study and from over 950 subjects provided by 6 global collaborators. A de-identified subject ID, COVID-19 status, age in years and sex were almost always included in the sample metadata. Where available, HLA class I and class II types were taken from metadata supplied by the sample provider and were not determined by assay-based typing. What the work shows at the level of the full study, not this receptor alone: Clinical and demographic metadata were provided uncurated, with the amount varying by source and participant.

TCRbeta CDR3 regions were amplified from genomic DNA by means of the immunoSEQ Assay, a bias-controlled multiplex PCR. The study's own analysis went as follows. The number of nucleated cells in each sample was estimated by amplification of reference gene primers within the assay. To quantify the absolute abundance of each unique TCRbeta CDR3 rearrangement, sequence reads were collapsed and filtered. For each sample, productive Simpson clonality was calculated as the square root of Simpson's diversity index over productive rearrangements. The table was pulled from immuneACCESS by TCRdb, which kept in-frame rearrangements only. Such tables lose some clones; where checked, under half of the loss comes from unresolved V genes, and the rest has no known cause. V and J calls and clone size come straight from that table; D and trimming were deduced from the DNA. The sample table lists approximately 160,000 clones, roughly 83% of them with a count of one. 2.5% to 3.5% of the sample is in the top ten clones.

The collaborating institutions used their own protocols to collect whole blood in K2EDTA tubes. Collaborator samples were shipped for TCRbeta analysis as frozen whole blood, isolated PBMCs, or DNA extracted from either sample type. The sequencing sample was made of peripheral blood. This receptor was obtained from a woman aged 60-70 years with acute or convalescent COVID-19. The chain couples TRBV7-2 to TRBJ2-3, with 8 junctional bases fitting TRBD2. The CDR3 loop reads CASSVTSGTDTQYF. The nucleotide sequence reads TGTGCCAGCAGCGTGACTAGCGGCACAGATACGCAGTATTTT.